This T cell receptor beta chain originates from a study of cytomegalovirus exposure and HLA in healthy donors. A multiplex PCR was run with 60 Vbeta primers and 13 Jbeta primers. Assay: immunoSEQ multiplex PCR; the TCRdb copy retains only in-frame clones and omits some. The table includes more than 90,000 clones, around 80% detected once. The CDR3 loop spans 12 amino acids. V was pared by 7 bases and J by 0 bases, with 6 bases between. Germline values: CDR1 MNHEY, CDR2 SVGAGI. Study-level findings and limits: The study labeled fewer than 200 TCR beta chains cytomegalovirus-associated.

As to this clone: Its specificity is not known.

The chain carries TRBV6-5 and TRBJ1-2; D not certain. The source of this sequence is a woman aged 55-69 years in good health and CMV-seronegative. The sample was PBMCs. CDR3 in amino acids: CASIDSNYGYTF. CDR3 coding DNA: TGTGCCAGCATTGACTCTAACTATGGCTACACCTTC.